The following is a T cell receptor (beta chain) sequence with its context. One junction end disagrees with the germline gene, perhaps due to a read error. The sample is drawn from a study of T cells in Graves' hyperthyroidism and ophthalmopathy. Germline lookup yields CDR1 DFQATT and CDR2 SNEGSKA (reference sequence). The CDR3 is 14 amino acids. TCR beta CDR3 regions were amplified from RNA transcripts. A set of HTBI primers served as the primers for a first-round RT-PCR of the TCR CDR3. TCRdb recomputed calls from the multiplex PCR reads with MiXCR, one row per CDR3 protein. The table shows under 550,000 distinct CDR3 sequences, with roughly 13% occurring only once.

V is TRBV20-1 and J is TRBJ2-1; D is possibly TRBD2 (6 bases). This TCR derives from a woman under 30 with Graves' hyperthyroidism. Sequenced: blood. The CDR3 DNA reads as TGCAGTGCTAGAAGAGTTGTGGACTACAATGAGCTGTTCTTC. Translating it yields CSARRVVDYNELFF.